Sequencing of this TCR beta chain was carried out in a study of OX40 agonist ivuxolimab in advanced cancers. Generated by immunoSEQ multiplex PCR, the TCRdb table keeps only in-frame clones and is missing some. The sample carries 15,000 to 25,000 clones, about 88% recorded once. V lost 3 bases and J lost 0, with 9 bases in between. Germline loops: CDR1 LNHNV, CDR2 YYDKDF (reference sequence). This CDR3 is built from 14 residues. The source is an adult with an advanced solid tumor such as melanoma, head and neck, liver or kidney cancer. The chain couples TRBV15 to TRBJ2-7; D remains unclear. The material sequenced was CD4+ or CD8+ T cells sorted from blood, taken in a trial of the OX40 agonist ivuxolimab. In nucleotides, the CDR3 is TGTGCCACCAGCAGGGGTGATACCTCCTACGAGCAGTACTTC. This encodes CATSRGDTSYEQYF.